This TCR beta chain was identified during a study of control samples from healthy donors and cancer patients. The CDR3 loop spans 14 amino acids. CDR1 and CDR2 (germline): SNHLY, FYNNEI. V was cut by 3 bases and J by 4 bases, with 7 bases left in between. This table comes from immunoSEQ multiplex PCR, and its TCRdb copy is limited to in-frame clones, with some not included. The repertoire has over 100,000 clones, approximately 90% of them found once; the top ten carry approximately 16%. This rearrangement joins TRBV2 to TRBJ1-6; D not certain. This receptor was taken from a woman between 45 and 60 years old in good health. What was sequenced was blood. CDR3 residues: CASSEERYNSPLHF. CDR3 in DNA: TGTGCCAGCAGTGAGGAGCGGTATAATTCACCCCTCCACTTT.